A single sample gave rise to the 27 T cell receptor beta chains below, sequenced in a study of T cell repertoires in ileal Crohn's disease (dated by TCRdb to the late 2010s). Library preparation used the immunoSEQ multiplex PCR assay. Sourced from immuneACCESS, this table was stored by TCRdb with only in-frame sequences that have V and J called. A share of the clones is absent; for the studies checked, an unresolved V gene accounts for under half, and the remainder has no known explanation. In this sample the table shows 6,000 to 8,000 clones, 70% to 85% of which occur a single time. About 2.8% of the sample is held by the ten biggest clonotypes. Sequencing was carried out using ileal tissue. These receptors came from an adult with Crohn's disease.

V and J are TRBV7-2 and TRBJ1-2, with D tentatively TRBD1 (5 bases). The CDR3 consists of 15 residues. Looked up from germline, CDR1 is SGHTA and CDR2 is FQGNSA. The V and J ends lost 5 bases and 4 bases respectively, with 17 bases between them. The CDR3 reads CASSLHGGGSYGYTF. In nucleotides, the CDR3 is TGTGCCAGCAGCCTGCATGGGGGGGGTTCCTATGGCTACACCTTC.

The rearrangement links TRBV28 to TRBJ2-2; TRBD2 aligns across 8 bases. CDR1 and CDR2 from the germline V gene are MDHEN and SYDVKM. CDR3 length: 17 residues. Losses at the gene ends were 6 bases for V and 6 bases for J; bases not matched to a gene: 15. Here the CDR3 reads CASSFPTGTSYSGELFF. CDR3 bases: TGTGCCAGCAGCTTCCCTACCGGGACTAGTTATTCCGGGGAGCTGTTTTTT.

The CDR3: CASSLETGVGNTIYF. DNA for the CDR3: TGTGCCAGCAGCTTGGAGACAGGGGTTGGAAACACCATATATTTT. The gene calls are TRBV5-4 and TRBJ1-3, with 8 bases aligning to TRBD1. This CDR3 spans 15 amino acids. CDR1 and CDR2 (germline): SGHNT, YYREEE (reference sequence). Trimming cost V 0 bases and J 3 bases; bases outside gene matches: 2.

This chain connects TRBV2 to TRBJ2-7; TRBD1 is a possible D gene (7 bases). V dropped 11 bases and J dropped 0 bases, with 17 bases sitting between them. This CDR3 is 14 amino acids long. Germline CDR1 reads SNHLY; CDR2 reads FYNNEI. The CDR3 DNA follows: TGTGCCGGGCACGGAGGGGGCCCCTCCTACGAGCAGTACTTC. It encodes CAGHGGGPSYEQYF.

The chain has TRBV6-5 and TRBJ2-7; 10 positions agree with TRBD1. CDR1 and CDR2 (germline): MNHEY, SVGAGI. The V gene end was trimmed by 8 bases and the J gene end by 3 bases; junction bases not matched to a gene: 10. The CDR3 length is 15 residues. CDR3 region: CASRSRDRGNYEQYF. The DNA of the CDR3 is TGTGCCAGCCGAAGTAGGGACAGGGGTAACTACGAGCAGTACTTC.

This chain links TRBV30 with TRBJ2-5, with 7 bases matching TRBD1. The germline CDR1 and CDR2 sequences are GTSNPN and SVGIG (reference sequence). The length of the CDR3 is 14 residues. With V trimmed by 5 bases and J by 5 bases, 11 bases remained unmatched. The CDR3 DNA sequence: TGTGCCTGGGGTGAAGGACAGGTCGGGGAGACCCAGTACTTC. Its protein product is CAWGEGQVGETQYF.

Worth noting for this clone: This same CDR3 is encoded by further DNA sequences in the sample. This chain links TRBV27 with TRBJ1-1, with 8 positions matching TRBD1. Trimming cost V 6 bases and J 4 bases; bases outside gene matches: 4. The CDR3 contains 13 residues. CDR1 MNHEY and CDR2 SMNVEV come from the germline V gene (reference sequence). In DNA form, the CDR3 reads TGTGCCAGCAGCTTTACAGGGGGCACTGAAGCTTTCTTT. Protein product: CASSFTGGTEAFF.

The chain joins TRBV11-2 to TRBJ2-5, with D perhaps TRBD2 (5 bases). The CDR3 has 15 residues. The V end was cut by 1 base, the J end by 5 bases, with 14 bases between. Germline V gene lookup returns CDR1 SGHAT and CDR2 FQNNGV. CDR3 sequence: CASSLGPSRGETQYF. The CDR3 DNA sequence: TGTGCCAGCAGCTTAGGTCCTAGCCGTGGCGAGACCCAGTACTTC.

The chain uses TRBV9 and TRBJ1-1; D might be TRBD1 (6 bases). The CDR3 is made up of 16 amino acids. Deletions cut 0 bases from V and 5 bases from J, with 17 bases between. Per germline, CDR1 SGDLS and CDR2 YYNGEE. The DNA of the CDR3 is TGTGCCAGCAGCGTAGTGGGGGGGGCGAAGGGAACTGAAGCTTTCTTT. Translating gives CASSVVGGAKGTEAFF.

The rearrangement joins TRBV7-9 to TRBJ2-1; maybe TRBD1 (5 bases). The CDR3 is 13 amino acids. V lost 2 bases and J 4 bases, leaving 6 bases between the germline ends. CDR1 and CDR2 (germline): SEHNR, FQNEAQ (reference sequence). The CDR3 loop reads CASSLSGYNEQFF. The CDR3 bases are TGTGCCAGCAGCTTATCAGGGTACAATGAGCAGTTCTTC.

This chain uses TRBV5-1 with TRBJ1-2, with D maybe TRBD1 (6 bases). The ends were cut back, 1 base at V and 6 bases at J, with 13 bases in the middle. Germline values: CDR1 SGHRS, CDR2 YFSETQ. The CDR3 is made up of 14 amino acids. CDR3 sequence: CASSLRGRGDGYTF. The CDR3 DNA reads TGCGCCAGCAGCTTGAGGGGCAGGGGTGATGGCTACACCTTC.

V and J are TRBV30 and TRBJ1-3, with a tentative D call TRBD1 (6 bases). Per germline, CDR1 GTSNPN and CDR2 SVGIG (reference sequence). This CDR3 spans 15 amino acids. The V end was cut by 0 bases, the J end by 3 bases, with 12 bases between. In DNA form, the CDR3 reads TGTGCCTGGAGTGTACGGGGGGGGCTTGGAAACACCATATATTTT. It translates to CAWSVRGGLGNTIYF.

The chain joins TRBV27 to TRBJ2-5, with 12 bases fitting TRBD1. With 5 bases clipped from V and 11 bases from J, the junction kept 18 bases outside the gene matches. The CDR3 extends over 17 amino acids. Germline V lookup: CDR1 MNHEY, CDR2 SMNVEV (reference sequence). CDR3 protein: CASSKLPGQGASGEQYF. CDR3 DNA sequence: TGTGCCAGCAGTAAACTCCCGGGACAGGGGGCGTCTGGTGAGCAGTACTTC.

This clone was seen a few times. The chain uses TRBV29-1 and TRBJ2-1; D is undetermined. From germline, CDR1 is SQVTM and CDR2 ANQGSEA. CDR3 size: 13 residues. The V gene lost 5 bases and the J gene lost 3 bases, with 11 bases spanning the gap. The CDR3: CSVTVSNYNEQFF. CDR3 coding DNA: TGCAGCGTTACAGTTAGTAACTACAATGAGCAGTTCTTC.

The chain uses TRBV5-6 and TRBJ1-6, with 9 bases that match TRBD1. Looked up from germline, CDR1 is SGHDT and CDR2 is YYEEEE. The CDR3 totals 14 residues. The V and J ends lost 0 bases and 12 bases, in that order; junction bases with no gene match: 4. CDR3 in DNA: TGTGCCAGCAGCTTGGCCGGACAGGGGAGACCCCTCCACTTT. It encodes CASSLAGQGRPLHF.

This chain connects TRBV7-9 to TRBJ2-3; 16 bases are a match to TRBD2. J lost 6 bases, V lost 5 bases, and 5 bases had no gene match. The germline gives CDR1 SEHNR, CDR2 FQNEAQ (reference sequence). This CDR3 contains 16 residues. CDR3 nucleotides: TGTGCCAGCAGCGCCGCGGGACTAGCGGGGGGGGATACGCAGTATTTT. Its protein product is CASSAAGLAGGDTQYF.

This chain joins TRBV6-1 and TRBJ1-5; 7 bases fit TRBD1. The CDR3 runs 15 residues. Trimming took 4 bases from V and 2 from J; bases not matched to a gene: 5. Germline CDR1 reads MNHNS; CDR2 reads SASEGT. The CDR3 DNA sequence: TGTGCCAGCAGTGGACTTACAGGGGGCAATCAGCCCCAGCATTTT. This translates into CASSGLTGGNQPQHF.

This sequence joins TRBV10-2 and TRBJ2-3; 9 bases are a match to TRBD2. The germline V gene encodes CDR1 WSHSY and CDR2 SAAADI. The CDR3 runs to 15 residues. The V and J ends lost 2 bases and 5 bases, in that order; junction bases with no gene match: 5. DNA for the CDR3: TGCGCCAGCAGTGAGGCGGGGGGGCGTGTAGATACGCAGTATTTT. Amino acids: CASSEAGGRVDTQYF.

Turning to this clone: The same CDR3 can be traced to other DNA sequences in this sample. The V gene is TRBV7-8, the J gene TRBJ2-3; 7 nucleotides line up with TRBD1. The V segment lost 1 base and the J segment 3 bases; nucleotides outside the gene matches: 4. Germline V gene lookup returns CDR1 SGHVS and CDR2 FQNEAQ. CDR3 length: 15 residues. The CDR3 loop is CASSLVYRGTDTQYF. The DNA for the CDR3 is TGTGCCAGCAGCTTAGTTTACAGGGGAACAGATACGCAGTATTTT.

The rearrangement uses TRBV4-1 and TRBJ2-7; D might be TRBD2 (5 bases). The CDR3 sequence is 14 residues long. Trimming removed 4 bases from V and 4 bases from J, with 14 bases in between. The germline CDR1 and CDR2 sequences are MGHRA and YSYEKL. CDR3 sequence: CASSPSQLEYEQYF. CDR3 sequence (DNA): TGCGCCAGCAGCCCATCACAACTAGAGTACGAGCAGTACTTC.

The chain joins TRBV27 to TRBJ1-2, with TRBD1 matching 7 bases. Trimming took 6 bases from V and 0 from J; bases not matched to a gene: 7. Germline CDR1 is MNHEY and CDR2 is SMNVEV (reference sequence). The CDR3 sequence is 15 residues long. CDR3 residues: CASSSNDRANYGYTF. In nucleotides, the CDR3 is TGTGCCAGCAGCTCCAACGACAGGGCTAACTATGGCTACACCTTC.

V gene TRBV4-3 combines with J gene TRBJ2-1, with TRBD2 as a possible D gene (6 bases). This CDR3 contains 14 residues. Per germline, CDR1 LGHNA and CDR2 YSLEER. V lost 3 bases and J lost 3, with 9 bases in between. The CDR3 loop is CASSQRGNYNEQFF. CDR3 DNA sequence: TGCGCCAGCAGCCAGCGGGGAAACTACAATGAGCAGTTCTTC.

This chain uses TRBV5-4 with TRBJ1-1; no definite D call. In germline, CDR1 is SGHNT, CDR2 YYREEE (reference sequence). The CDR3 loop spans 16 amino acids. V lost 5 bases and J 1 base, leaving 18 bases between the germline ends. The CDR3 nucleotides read TGTGCCAGCAGTCCGGACGGGGTTTGGGGGAACACTGAAGCTTTCTTT. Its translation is CASSPDGVWGNTEAFF.

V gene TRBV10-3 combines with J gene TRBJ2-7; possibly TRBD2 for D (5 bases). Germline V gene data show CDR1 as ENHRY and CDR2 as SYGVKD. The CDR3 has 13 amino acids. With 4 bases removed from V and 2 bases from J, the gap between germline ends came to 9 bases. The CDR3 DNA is TGTGCCATCAGTGGGACGGGGACCTACGAGCAGTACTTC. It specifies CAISGTGTYEQYF.

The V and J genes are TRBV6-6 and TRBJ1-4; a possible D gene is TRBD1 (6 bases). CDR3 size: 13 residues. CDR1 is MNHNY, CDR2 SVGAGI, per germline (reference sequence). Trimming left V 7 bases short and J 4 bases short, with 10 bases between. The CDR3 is CASTGQFNEKLFF. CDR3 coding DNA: TGTGCCAGCACCGGACAGTTTAATGAAAAACTGTTTTTT.

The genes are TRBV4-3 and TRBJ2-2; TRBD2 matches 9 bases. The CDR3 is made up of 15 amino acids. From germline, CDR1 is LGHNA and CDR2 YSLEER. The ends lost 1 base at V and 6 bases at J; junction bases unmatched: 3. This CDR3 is CASSQGQREAGELFF. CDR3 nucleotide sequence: TGCGCCAGCAGCCAAGGCCAGCGGGAGGCCGGGGAGCTGTTTTTT.

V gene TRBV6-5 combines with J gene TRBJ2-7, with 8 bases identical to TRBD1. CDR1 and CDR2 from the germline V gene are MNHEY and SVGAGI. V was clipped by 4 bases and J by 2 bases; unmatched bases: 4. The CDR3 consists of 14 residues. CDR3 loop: CASSFGQGTYEQYF. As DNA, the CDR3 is TGTGCCAGCAGTTTCGGACAGGGTACCTACGAGCAGTACTTC.